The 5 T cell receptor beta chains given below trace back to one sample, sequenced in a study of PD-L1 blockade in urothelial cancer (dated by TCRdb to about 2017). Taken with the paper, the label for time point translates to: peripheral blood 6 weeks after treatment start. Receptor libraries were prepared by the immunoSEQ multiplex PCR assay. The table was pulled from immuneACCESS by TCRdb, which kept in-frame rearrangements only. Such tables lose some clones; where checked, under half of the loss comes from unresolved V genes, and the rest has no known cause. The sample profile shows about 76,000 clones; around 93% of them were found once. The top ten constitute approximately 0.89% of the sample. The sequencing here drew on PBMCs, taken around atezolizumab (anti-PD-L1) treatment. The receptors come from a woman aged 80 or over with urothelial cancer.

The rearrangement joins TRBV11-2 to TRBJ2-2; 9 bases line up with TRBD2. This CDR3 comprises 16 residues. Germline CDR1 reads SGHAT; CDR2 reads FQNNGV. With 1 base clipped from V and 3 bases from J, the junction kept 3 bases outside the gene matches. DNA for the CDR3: TGTGCCAGCAGCTTAGGGCTAGCGGGACACACCGGGGAGCTGTTTTTT. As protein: CASSLGLAGHTGELFF. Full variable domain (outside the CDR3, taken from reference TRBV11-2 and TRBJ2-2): EAGVAQSPRYKIIEKRQSVAFWCNPISGHATLYWYQQILGQGPKLLIQFQNNGVVDDSQLPKDRFSAERLKGVDSTLKIQPAKLEDSAVYLCASSLGLAGHTGELFFGEGSRLTVL.

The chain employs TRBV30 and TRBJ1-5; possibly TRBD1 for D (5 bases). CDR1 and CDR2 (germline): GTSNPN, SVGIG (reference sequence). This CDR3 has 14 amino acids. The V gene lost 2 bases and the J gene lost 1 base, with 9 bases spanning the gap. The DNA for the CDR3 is TGTGCCTGGAGTTGGGGGGGAAGCAATCAGCCCCAGCATTTT. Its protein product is CAWSWGGSNQPQHF.

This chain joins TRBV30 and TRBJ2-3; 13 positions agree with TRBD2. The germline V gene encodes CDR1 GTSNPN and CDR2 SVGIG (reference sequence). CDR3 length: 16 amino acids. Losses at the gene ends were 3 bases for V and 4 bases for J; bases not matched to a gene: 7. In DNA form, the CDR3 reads TGTGCCTGGAGCGCTCCACTAGCGGGAGGGCCAGATACGCAGTATTTT. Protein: CAWSAPLAGGPDTQYF.

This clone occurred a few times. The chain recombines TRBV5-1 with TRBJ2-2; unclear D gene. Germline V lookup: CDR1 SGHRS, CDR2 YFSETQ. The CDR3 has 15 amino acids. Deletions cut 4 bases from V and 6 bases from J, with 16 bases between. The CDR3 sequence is CASSDQTLKAGELFF. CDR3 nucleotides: TGCGCCAGCAGCGACCAGACACTGAAGGCCGGGGAGCTGTTTTTT.

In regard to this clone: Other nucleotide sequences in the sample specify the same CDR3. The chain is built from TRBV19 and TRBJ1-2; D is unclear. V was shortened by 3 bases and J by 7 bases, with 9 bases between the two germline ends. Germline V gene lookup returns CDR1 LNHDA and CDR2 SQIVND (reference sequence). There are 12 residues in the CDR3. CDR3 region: CASSIQTGGYTF. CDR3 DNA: TGTGCCAGTAGTATCCAAACCGGTGGCTACACCTTC.